This is a list of T cell receptor beta chains from one sample in a study of blood T cell repertoires in COVID-19. Sequencing was performed with immunoSEQ multiplex PCR; in TCRdb, only in-frame clones are kept and a portion is missing. This table holds fewer than 200,000 clones, 65% to 90% found once. Material: peripheral blood. The receptor set was obtained from a man aged 50 to 59 with active or convalescent COVID-19. Each CDR3 is given with its conserved first and last residue. D genes are given only for firm matches. Rows give clone size only sometimes, using once, few, many, or a class for an expanded clone.

size,D,J,V,DNA,CDR3
.,.,TRBJ2-1,TRBV18,TGTGCCAGCTCACCTTCGGTCTACAATGAGCAGTTCTTC,CASSPSVYNEQFF
few,.,TRBJ2-1,TRBV6-5,TGTGCCAGCAGGTTCGGTCCTTACAATGAGCAGTTCTTC,CASRFGPYNEQFF
.,.,TRBJ1-2,TRBV9,TGTGCCAGCAGCCCCAGGCAGGGGAACTATGGCTACACCTTC,CASSPRQGNYGYTF
once,.,TRBJ2-7,TRBV5-6,TGTGCCAGCAGCTACGACAGAGCCGGTCCCGAGCAGTACTTC,CASSYDRAGPEQYF
.,TRBD2,TRBJ2-5,TRBV7-6,TGTGCCAGCAGCCGAGGCCCCCTAGCGGGCATAAAAGAGACCCAGTACTTC,CASSRGPLAGIKETQYF
.,TRBD2,TRBJ2-3,TRBV9,TGTGCCAGCAGCCCAGGGACTAGCGGGAGGGGAACAGATACGCAGTATTTT,CASSPGTSGRGTDTQYF
.,TRBD2,TRBJ2-3,TRBV6-5,TGTGCCAGCAGCCGAATAGCGGGGACAGATACGCAGTATTTT,CASSRIAGTDTQYF
.,TRBD2,TRBJ2-1,TRBV6-5,TGTGCCAGCTCGCTAGCGGGAGCCTACAATGAGCAGTTCTTC,CASSLAGAYNEQFF
.,TRBD2,TRBJ2-7,TRBV10-1,TGCGCCAGCAGTGCGACTAGCGGACAACCGAAACCTTACGAGCAGTACTTC,CASSATSGQPKPYEQYF
.,.,TRBJ2-5,TRBV20-1,TGCAGTGCTAGTTTTCTTACTAGTCTCCAAGAGACCCAGTACTTC,CSASFLTSLQETQYF
.,.,TRBJ1-5,TRBV9,TGTGCCAGCAGCGTAGCCCCCCAACAGCCCCAGCATTTT,CASSVAPQQPQHF
.,.,TRBJ1-4,TRBV5-6,TGTGCCAGCAGCACCGACGCGGTTGGTGCTGAAAAACTGTTTTTT,CASSTDAVGAEKLFF
.,.,TRBJ2-3,TRBV7-2,TGTGCCAGCAGCTTGGGGGGAGCGGTAGATACGCAGTATTTT,CASSLGGAVDTQYF
.,TRBD1,TRBJ1-1,TRBV9,TGTGCCAGCAGGGAACAACAAGGAACAGGGGACACTGAAGCTTTCTTT,CASREQQGTGDTEAFF
once,.,TRBJ1-2,TRBV25-1,TGTGCCAGCAGTGAATGGGCAGGGGCGAACTATGGCTACACCTTC,CASSEWAGANYGYTF
many,.,TRBJ1-1,TRBV29-1,TGCAGCGTGGACCGTGGAGGGAACACTGAAGCTTTCTTT,CSVDRGGNTEAFF
.,TRBD1,TRBJ1-2,TRBV7-9,TGTGCCAGCAGCTTATCCGACAGGGGGGACTATGGCTACACCTTC,CASSLSDRGDYGYTF
.,.,TRBJ1-4,TRBV19,TGTGCCAGTAGTATGTGGGGGCTCCGGGGCTCGCTAACTAATGAAAAACTGTTTTTT,CASSMWGLRGSLTNEKLFF
.,.,TRBJ2-3,TRBV21-1,TGTGCCAGCGGACAGGGCACAGATACGCAGTATTTT,CASGQGTDTQYF
.,.,TRBJ1-2,TRBV5-1,TGCGCCAGCAGCTTGGCCGGAGGGGTGACACGGTCCTATGGCTACACCTTC,CASSLAGGVTRSYGYTF
.,.,TRBJ2-7,TRBV2,TGTGCCAGCAGTAGCGCGCGCTCCTACGAGCAGTACTTC,CASSSARSYEQYF
.,.,TRBJ1-5,TRBV6-6,TGTGCCAGCACGGTAGGCCCCTCGGGGGCCCAGCATTTT,CASTVGPSGAQHF
.,.,TRBJ1-1,TRBV10-2,TGCGCCAGCAAACAGGGTAACACTGAAGCTTTCTTT,CASKQGNTEAFF
.,.,TRBJ2-2,TRBV24-1,TGTGCCACCAGTAACACTCGACTAGTTGCCCCCGGGGAGCTGTTTTTT,CATSNTRLVAPGELFF
.,.,TRBJ2-7,TRBV5-1,TGCGCCAGCAGCTTGATGGGGGGGGGCCCCTACGAGCAGTACTTC,CASSLMGGGPYEQYF
.,TRBD1,TRBJ1-4,TRBV15,TGTGCCACCAGCAGGGGTACGGGACAGGGTCCTGAAAAACTGTTTTTT,CATSRGTGQGPEKLFF
.,TRBD1,TRBJ1-5,TRBV7-2,TGTGCCAGCAGCTCACCTACAGGGGTCCCGAGCAATCAGCCCCAGCATTTT,CASSSPTGVPSNQPQHF
.,.,TRBJ2-7,TRBV19,TGTGCCAGTAGTATAGACTCACCATCCGGGACTTCCGCCTACGAGCAGTACTTC,CASSIDSPSGTSAYEQYF
.,.,TRBJ1-1,TRBV3-1/TRBV3-2,TGTGCCAGCAGCCGAAACCAGGGAAACACTGAAGCTTTCTTT,CASSRNQGNTEAFF
once,TRBD1,TRBJ1-2,TRBV6-5,TGTGCCAGCAGCTTGACAGGGGTATATGGCTACACCTTC,CASSLTGVYGYTF
.,.,TRBJ1-2,TRBV12-3/TRBV12-4,.,CASSSSVNYGYTF
.,.,TRBJ1-3,TRBV19,TGTGCCAGTAGTATCGATTGGGCCAGAAGAGGAAACACCATATATTTT,CASSIDWARRGNTIYF
.,TRBD2,TRBJ2-3,TRBV18,TGTGCCAGCTCACCCCCTTGGCCTAGCGGTCTCAGGGAGGGAGGTACGCAGTATTTT,CASSPPWPSGLREGGTQYF
.,TRBD2,TRBJ2-5,TRBV6-2/TRBV6-3,TGTGCCAGCAGTTACCCACCCGGGAGACTAGCAATCCAAGAGACCCAGTACTTC,CASSYPPGRLAIQETQYF
.,.,TRBJ2-5,TRBV4-2,TGTGCCAGCACCACTCGGTCAGGGGAGACCCAGTACTTC,CASTTRSGETQYF
.,.,TRBJ2-7,TRBV9,TGTGCCAGCAGCGTCTCGGACAGCGCGAACTCCTACGAGCAGTACTTC,CASSVSDSANSYEQYF
.,.,TRBJ2-5,TRBV9,TGTGCCAGCAGCGGAGCGGAGGGGGAGACCCAGTACTTC,CASSGAEGETQYF
.,.,TRBJ2-4,TRBV29-1,TGCAGCGTTGAAGAAGGGGGTAGCAAGGCCAAAAACATTCAGTACTTC,CSVEEGGSKAKNIQYF
.,.,TRBJ1-6,TRBV6-5,TGTGCCAAAGGGGGGGAATCCTATAATTCACCCCTCCACTTT,CAKGGESYNSPLHF
few,.,TRBJ1-3,TRBV7-9,TGTGCCAGCAGCCAGGACACCTTCTTCTCTGGAAACACCATATATTTT,CASSQDTFFSGNTIYF
.,TRBD1,TRBJ1-2,TRBV5-6,TGTGCCAGCAGCCCGACAGGGTTTTATGGCTACACCTTC,CASSPTGFYGYTF
few,TRBD1,TRBJ1-4,TRBV6-6,TGTGCCAGCAGTTACTCGGGACAGGGTAATGAAAAACTGTTTTTT,CASSYSGQGNEKLFF
.,.,TRBJ2-1,TRBV11-2,TGTGCCAGCAGCTTCTACGAGGGTGAGCAGTTCTTC,CASSFYEGEQFF
.,TRBD2,TRBJ2-5,TRBV7-3,TGTGCCAGCAGCCAAACTAGCGGGGGAGAGACCCAGTACTTC,CASSQTSGGETQYF
.,TRBD2,TRBJ2-2,TRBV25-1,TGTGCCAGCAGTGAATGGGCGGGAGGAACGAACACCGGGGAGCTGTTTTTT,CASSEWAGGTNTGELFF
.,.,TRBJ1-2,TRBV4-3,TGCGCCAGCAGCCAAGAGGCCAGGGGTGCGGGTGGCTACACCTTC,CASSQEARGAGGYTF